These 30 T cell receptor beta chains originate from one sample sequenced in a study of tumor and adjacent non-tumor tissue in lung cancer. Three rounds of nested PCR, following a modified ARM-PCR protocol, produced the TCRbeta library. TCRdb re-analysed the multiplex PCR reads in MiXCR, keeping a single row per CDR3 protein. The top ten clones hold 18% of a sample with under 150,000 distinct CDR3 sequences, roughly 66% of them seen once. No cell sorting was done before RNA was extracted from the tissue. Specimen: lung tumor tissue. These receptor sequences come from a man in his fifties or sixties with small cell lung cancer.

The J gene is TRBJ2-7, the V gene TRBV5-4, with a weak D call TRBD2 (6 bases). Trimming removed 0 bases from V and 6 bases from J, with 13 bases in between. The CDR3 is 14 amino acids. CDR1 and CDR2 (germline): SGHNT, YYREEE (reference sequence). In DNA, the CDR3 is TGTGCCAGCAGCTTGGAGCCTCGGGAGATCGAGCAGTACTTC. It translates to CASSLEPREIEQYF.

As for this clonotype: The junction and the germline gene differ at one end; a read error may be behind it. This chain connects TRBV5-6 to TRBJ2-2, with a possible D match to TRBD1 (6 bases). CDR3 length: 18 amino acids. The germline V gene has CDR1 SGHDT and CDR2 YYEEEE. The CDR3 DNA reads as TGTGCCGGCAGCTTGGCCAGGGGAAGGGGTTCGGACACCGGGGAGCTGTTTTTT. Protein sequence: CAGSLARGRGSDTGELFF.

In DNA, the CDR3 is TGTGCCAGCAGTTACTGTGCAGAGAACACTGAAGCTTTCTTT. Translated: CASSYCAENTEAFF. The chain uses TRBV6-5 and TRBJ1-1, with no clear D. Between the trimmed V and J ends, which lost 1 base and 1 base, there was a span of 7 bases. Germline values: CDR1 MNHEY, CDR2 SVGAGI. This CDR3 region has 14 residues.

About this clonotype itself: In this CDR3 the conserved last residue, phenylalanine or tryptophan, is missing, so a read error is likely. The chain joins TRBV6-1 to TRBJ1-1; 7 nucleotides match TRBD1. This CDR3 contains 15 residues. With V trimmed by 9 bases and J by 3 bases, 13 bases remained unmatched. Germline V gives CDR1 MNHNS, CDR2 SASEGT. The CDR3 is CASNQQGPYYTEAFS. The CDR3 DNA is TGTGCCAGTAATCAACAGGGGCCCTATTACACTGAAGCTTTCTCT.

About this clonotype: The junction differs from germline at one of its ends, possibly a read error. V usage is TRBV20-1 and J usage is TRBJ1-2, with TRBD1 as a possible D gene (5 bases). The CDR3 totals 16 residues. Germline V gives CDR1 DFQATT, CDR2 SNEGSKA (reference sequence). The CDR3 DNA follows: TGCAGTGCTAGAGCCATTTCAGGGAATAGTTACTATGGCTACATCTTC. Its protein product is CSARAISGNSYYGYIF.

The chain carries TRBV12-3 or TRBV12-4 and TRBJ2-7; the D is unclear. The V end lost 7 bases, the J end lost 2 bases, and 12 bases lay between the germline ends. The CDR3 has 13 residues. The DNA for the CDR3 is TGTGCCAGCAACGATAGGGCGGCCTACGAGCAGTACTTC. As protein: CASNDRAAYEQYF.

V usage is TRBV11-2 and J usage is TRBJ2-1; possible D gene TRBD2, 6 bases. Germline V gene sequence: CDR1 SGHAT, CDR2 FQNNGV. This CDR3 has 16 residues. Between the trimmed V and J ends, which lost 4 bases and 1 base, there was a span of 14 bases. CDR3: CASSYGSLGSYNEQFF. In DNA, the CDR3 is TGTGCCAGCAGCTACGGGAGCCTGGGATCCTACAATGAGCAGTTCTTC.

The sample holds a few counts of this clonotype. Lacking the conserved final phenylalanine or tryptophan, this CDR3 likely reflects a read error. V and J are TRBV29-1 and TRBJ2-7; weak D call: TRBD1 (5 bases). CDR3 length equals 14 residues. Germline V gene data show CDR1 as SQVTM and CDR2 as ANQGSEA. The V gene lost 4 bases and the J gene lost 2 bases, with 15 bases spanning the gap. CDR3 DNA sequence: TGCAGCGTTGGCCCCCCGAACAGGCCCTACGAGCAGTACCTC. This encodes CSVGPPNRPYEQYL.

Concerning this clonotype itself: In this CDR3 the conserved last residue, phenylalanine or tryptophan, is missing, so a read error is likely. V gene TRBV20-1 combines with J gene TRBJ1-5; D is unclear. V lost 3 bases, J lost 2 bases, and 8 bases lay in between. The germline V gene encodes CDR1 DFQATT and CDR2 SNEGSKA (reference sequence). The CDR3 runs 13 residues. Written as DNA, the CDR3 is TGCAGTGCTAGTGAGGGAGGCAATCAGCCCCAGCATTCT. As protein: CSASEGGNQPQHS.

Concerning this clonotype: Given a much more abundant clone one base away, this may be a read error. This chain links TRBV20-1 with TRBJ2-5; the match to TRBD2 covers 16 bases. The CDR3 covers 17 residues. The germline CDR1 and CDR2 sequences are DFQATT and SNEGSKA (reference sequence). In nucleotides, the CDR3 is TGCAATGCTAGAGGGACTAGCGGGAGGGCCGGCGGAGAGACCCAGTACTTC. This codes for CNARGTSGRAGGETQYF.

A note on this clonotype: No conserved phenylalanine or tryptophan ends this CDR3, so it is likely a read error. V and J are TRBV20-1 and TRBJ1-1; D perhaps matches TRBD1 (5 bases). Trimming shortened V by 3 bases and J by 10 bases, and 18 bases separated the two germline ends. The CDR3 length is 13 residues. Germline CDR1 reads DFQATT; CDR2 reads SNEGSKA (reference sequence). Here the CDR3 reads CSARSRVDVGAFS. The CDR3 DNA reads TGCAGTGCTAGGAGCAGGGTGGATGTGGGAGCTTTCTCT.

Only a few counts were recorded for this clonotype. This could be a read error, since a much larger clone is one nucleotide away. The chain combines TRBV20-1 with TRBJ1-1; TRBD1 is a possible D gene (5 bases). The length of the CDR3 is 13 residues. Trimming took 1 base from V and 12 from J, leaving 18 bases between them. Germline CDR1 reads DFQATT; CDR2 reads SNEGSKA (reference sequence). The CDR3 here is CSARGPTGAMPFF. CDR3 in DNA: TGCAGTGCTAGAGGACCCACAGGCGCAATGCCTTTCTTT.

This clonotype has only one observation. An end of the junction does not agree with germline; a read error may underlie this. The CDR3 here is CSARDSNETQYF. CDR3 nucleotides: TGCAGTGCGAGGGACTCCAATGAGACCCAGTACTTT. The V gene is TRBV20-1, the J gene TRBJ2-5, with D possibly being TRBD2 (6 bases). The CDR3 runs 12 residues. Germline CDR1 DFQATT, CDR2 SNEGSKA (reference sequence).

With regard to this clonotype: Germline is not matched at one junction end, which may reflect a read error. The J gene is TRBJ1-5, the V gene TRBV6-5; possible D gene TRBD1, 6 bases. Germline CDR1 MNHEY, CDR2 SVGAGI. This CDR3 contains 15 residues. This chain's CDR3 is CASSYSGAYNQSQHF. The CDR3 DNA reads TGTGCCAGCAGTTACTCGGGGGCGTACAATCAGTCCCAGCATTTT.

Details on this clonotype: The CDR3 does not end in the conserved phenylalanine or tryptophan, so this is likely a read error. The chain employs TRBV20-1 and TRBJ2-5; 9 bases map to TRBD1. Germline V lookup: CDR1 DFQATT, CDR2 SNEGSKA (reference sequence). CDR3 length: 13 residues. CDR3 protein: CSARTGGLETQYL. The DNA of the CDR3 is TGCAGTGCTAGGACAGGGGGGCTAGAGACTCAGTACCTC.

This clonotype appeared a few times. The chain uses TRBV20-1 and TRBJ2-7, with unresolved D. CDR3 length equals 14 residues. From germline, CDR1 is DFQATT and CDR2 SNEGSKA (reference sequence). V was pared by 5 bases and J by 2 bases, with 16 bases between. The CDR3 DNA is TGCAGTGCTTCCCGGGCCGAGGACCCCTACGAGCAGTACTTC. It encodes CSASRAEDPYEQYF.

As to this clonotype: Given a much more abundant clone one base away, this may be a read error. V usage is TRBV6-5 and J usage is TRBJ2-3; D uncertain. This CDR3 has 15 residues. CDR1 and CDR2 (germline): MNHEY, SVGAGI. V was trimmed by 3 bases and J by 1 base, leaving 11 bases between them. This chain's CDR3 is CASSYWSTGTDTQYF. DNA for the CDR3: TGTGCCAGCAGTTATTGGAGTACAGGCACAGATACGCAGTATTTT.

Of note for this clonotype: One end of the junction varies from germline; a read error may be responsible. The V gene is TRBV20-1, the J gene TRBJ2-3; weak D call: TRBD2 (8 bases). The germline CDR1 and CDR2 sequences are DFQATT and SNEGSKA (reference sequence). The CDR3 is made up of 16 amino acids. CDR3 residues: CSANRLRGDSTDTQYF. The CDR3 bases are TGCAGTGCTAACCGCCTGCGGGGGGACAGCACAGATACGCAATATTTT.

In this sample, this clonotype turned up once. A much larger clone lies a single base off, so this may be a read error. The rearrangement joins TRBV6-5 to TRBJ1-1, with D tentatively TRBD1 (5 bases). Germline lookup yields CDR1 MNHEY and CDR2 SVGAGI. This CDR3 region has 13 residues. Trimming took off 4 bases at V and 11 bases at J, with 17 bases between the two ends. The CDR3, as DNA: TGTGCCAGCAGTTCCCGGGGGTCCACCTCGGCTTTCTTT. Translating it yields CASSSRGSTSAFF.

The rearrangement joins TRBV28 to TRBJ2-1, with D unclear. The CDR3 has 12 amino acids. Germline V gene data show CDR1 as MDHEN and CDR2 as SYDVKM. Deletions cut 3 bases from V and 16 bases from J, with 16 bases between. The CDR3 is CASSLHPNQYFF. DNA of the CDR3: TGTGCCAGCAGTTTGCACCCAAACCAGTATTTCTTC.

Worth noting for this clonotype: This could be a read error, since a much larger clone is one nucleotide away. V is TRBV12-3 or TRBV12-4 and J is TRBJ2-3; D remains ambiguous. This CDR3 is 12 amino acids long. The V end lost 7 bases, the J end lost 6 bases, and 11 bases lay between the germline ends. The CDR3 DNA reads as TGTGCCAGCAACGTTATCGTGGATACGCAGTATTTT. Protein product: CASNVIVDTQYF.

This clonotype was counted many times. The chain is built from TRBV11-1 and TRBJ1-2; D possibly corresponds to TRBD1 (6 bases). Germline CDR1 SGHAT, CDR2 FQDESV (reference sequence). The CDR3 totals 14 residues. Trimming stripped 3 bases from V and 0 bases from J, with 8 bases between. The CDR3 DNA is TGTGCCAGCAGCTTGGACAGCTCTAACTATGGCTACACCTTC. Its protein is CASSLDSSNYGYTF.

As for this clonotype: An end of the junction does not agree with germline; a read error may underlie this. The genes are TRBV29-1 and TRBJ2-3; 7 positions match TRBD2. Germline assignment: CDR1 SQVTM and CDR2 ANQGSEA. The CDR3 runs to 11 residues. CDR3: CSVSGLDTHYF. CDR3 sequence (DNA): TGCAGCGTTTCTGGACTAGATACGCATTATTTT.

Worth noting for this clonotype: No conserved phenylalanine or tryptophan ends this CDR3, so it is likely a read error. The rearrangement links TRBV11-3 to TRBJ2-5; D is perhaps TRBD2 (7 bases). This CDR3 is 13 amino acids long. Germline CDR1 SGHNT, CDR2 YENEEA. CDR3 DNA sequence: TGTACCAGCAGCTTAGAGGGGGGGCGGACCCAGTACTAC. Protein sequence: CTSSLEGGRTQYY.

This sequence joins TRBV10-2 and TRBJ2-3; D assignment may be TRBD1 or TRBD2 (5 bases each). The germline V gene has CDR1 WSHSY and CDR2 SAAADI. This CDR3 has 13 residues. The CDR3 DNA reads TGCGTCAGTAGGGGCTCGGGGTCAGATACGCAGTATTTT. Translating gives CVSRGSGSDTQYF.

The count of this clonotype is one. The rearrangement links TRBV12-3 or TRBV12-4 to TRBJ2-2; tentative D call: TRBD1 (5 bases). V lost 8 bases and J 12 bases, leaving 19 bases between the germline ends. This CDR3 is built from 13 residues. DNA for the CDR3: TGTGCCAGCGGGGCCTGGAGCACCGAGAAGCTGTTTTTT. Its translation: CASGAWSTEKLFF.

A word on this clonotype: One junction end does not reproduce the germline sequence, and a read error may be involved. V is TRBV30 and J is TRBJ1-3; D remains unclear. This CDR3 spans 14 amino acids. Per germline, CDR1 GTSNPN and CDR2 SVGIG (reference sequence). CDR3: CARGWPGSRNTIYF. CDR3 nucleotides: TGTGCCCGAGGGTGGCCAGGCTCTAGAAACACCATATATTTT.

About this clonotype itself: This may be a read error: a much more frequent sequence differs by one nucleotide. V usage is TRBV20-1 and J usage is TRBJ2-1, with D perhaps matching TRBD2 (6 bases). V gave up 5 bases and J gave up 4 bases, with 27 bases separating them. The CDR3 covers 18 residues. Germline CDR1 reads DFQATT; CDR2 reads SNEGSKA (reference sequence). CDR3: CSAASPPQRSSGYNEQFF. CDR3 in DNA: TGCAGTGCTGCTTCCCCCCCCCAGCGGAGTAGCGGTTACAATGAGCAGTTCTTC.

This clonotype qualifies as medium-sized. The chain carries TRBV11-1 and TRBJ1-1, with D possibly TRBD1 on 5 matching bases. Germline-derived CDR1 and CDR2 are SGHAT and FQDESV (reference sequence). The CDR3 has 13 residues. V lost 5 bases to trimming and J lost 6 bases, with 13 bases between them. CDR3 sequence: CASSVTRGAEAFF. CDR3 nucleotides: TGTGCCAGCAGCGTTACCAGAGGGGCTGAAGCTTTCTTT.

As for this clonotype: This may be a read error, as it is one base from a much larger clone. This chain joins TRBV6-1 and TRBJ2-5, with D possibly called TRBD1 or TRBD2 (5 bases each). Trimming pared 4 bases from V and 1 base from J, leaving 10 bases between. CDR1 is MNHNS and CDR2 is SASEGT in the germline V gene. The CDR3 spans 14 residues. The CDR3 DNA sequence: TGTGCCAGCAGTGTACGGGGACCCCAAGAGACCCAGTACTTC. This codes for CASSVRGPQETQYF.